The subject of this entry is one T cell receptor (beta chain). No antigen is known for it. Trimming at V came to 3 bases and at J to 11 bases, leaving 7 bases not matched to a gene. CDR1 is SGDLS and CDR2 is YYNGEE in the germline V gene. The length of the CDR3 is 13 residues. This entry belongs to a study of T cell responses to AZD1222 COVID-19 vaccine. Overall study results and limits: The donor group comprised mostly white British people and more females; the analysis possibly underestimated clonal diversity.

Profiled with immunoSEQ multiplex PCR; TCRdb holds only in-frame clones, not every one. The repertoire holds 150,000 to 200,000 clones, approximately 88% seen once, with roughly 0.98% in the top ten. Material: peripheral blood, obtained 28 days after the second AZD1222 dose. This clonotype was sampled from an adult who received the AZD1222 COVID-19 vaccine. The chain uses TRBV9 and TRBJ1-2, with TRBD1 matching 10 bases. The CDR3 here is CASSGWDRGTYTF. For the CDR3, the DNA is TGTGCCAGCAGCGGATGGGACAGGGGAACGTACACCTTC.